The 10 T cell receptor beta chains in this list originate from one sample, sequenced in a study of Ad26.COV2.S vaccination and SARS-CoV-2 variants (TCRdb year 2021). The label giving this sample's treatment or condition can be read as: approximately 18 received Ad26.COV2.S at low or high dose, single or two shots; about 5 received placebo; per-sample allocation not given. For vaccine and placebo recipients, repertoires were sequenced using samples collected on day 63 after the first injection. The library relied on the immunoSEQ multiplex PCR assay. The table was pulled from immuneACCESS by TCRdb, which kept in-frame rearrangements only. Such tables lose some clones; where checked, under half of the loss comes from unresolved V genes, and the rest has no known cause. For this sample there are 450,000 to 550,000 clones; 75% to 90% appear just once. The ten top clones hold about 2.5% of the sample.

Sample: peripheral blood, taken in a trial of Ad26.COV2.S vaccine versus placebo. Receptor source: a person aged 18 to 59 who received the Ad26.COV2.S COVID-19 vaccine or a placebo.

V usage is TRBV15 and J usage is TRBJ1-1; D is unresolved. Deletions cut 2 bases from V and 6 bases from J, with 16 bases between. Germline CDR1 reads LNHNV; CDR2 reads YYDKDF (reference sequence). The CDR3 has 15 residues. CDR3 nucleotide sequence: TGTGCCACCAGCAGAAATGGTGGGTTCTACGCTGAAGCTTTCTTT. Amino acids: CATSRNGGFYAEAFF.

The chain carries TRBV9 and TRBJ1-6; D is perhaps TRBD1 (5 bases). The CDR3 is 14 amino acids. V was pared by 3 bases and J by 7 bases, with 11 bases between. CDR1 and CDR2 (germline): SGDLS, YYNGEE. The CDR3, as DNA: TGTGCCAGCAGCGCCGGGACTTACAATTCACCCCTCCACTTT. Residues: CASSAGTYNSPLHF.

The chain employs TRBV2 and TRBJ1-2; D gene uncertain. Germline V gives CDR1 SNHLY, CDR2 FYNNEI. The V gene lost 4 bases and the J gene lost 4 bases, with 7 bases spanning the gap. There are 12 residues in the CDR3. Here the CDR3 reads CASSVAVYGYTF. As DNA, the CDR3 is TGTGCCAGCAGTGTGGCAGTCTATGGCTACACCTTC.

The chain couples TRBV5-1 to TRBJ1-1; 7 bases map to TRBD1. The germline V gene encodes CDR1 SGHRS and CDR2 YFSETQ. The CDR3 runs to 14 residues. V lost 2 bases to trimming and J lost 5 bases; unmatched junction nucleotides: 6. The DNA of the CDR3 is TGCGCCAGCAGCTTAGACAGGGCGGAGACTGAAGCTTTCTTT. Translation: CASSLDRAETEAFF. Looking up the rest from reference TRBV5-1 and TRBJ1-1 gives the full variable domain: KAGVTQTPRYLIKTRGQQVTLSCSPISGHRSVSWYQQTPGQGLQFLFEYFSETQRNKGNFPGRFSGRQFSNSRSEMNVSTLELGDSALYLCASSLDRAETEAFFGQGTRLTVV.

The chain combines TRBV11-3 with TRBJ2-5, with D hard to call. The CDR3 contains 13 residues. Germline V lookup: CDR1 SGHNT, CDR2 YENEEA. Deletions cut 5 bases from V and 2 bases from J, with 9 bases between. The CDR3 nucleotides read TGTGCCAGCAGCCTCGGACCACAAGAGACCCAGTACTTC. Protein product: CASSLGPQETQYF.

The chain combines TRBV11-3 with TRBJ2-3, with D perhaps being TRBD1 or TRBD2 (5 bases each). Trimming removed 5 bases from V and 2 bases from J, with 17 bases in between. Germline assignment: CDR1 SGHNT and CDR2 YENEEA. The CDR3 covers 16 residues. The CDR3 reads CASSRGTDFTTDTQYF. The CDR3 coding sequence is TGTGCCAGCAGCCGTGGGACCGACTTTACCACAGATACGCAGTATTTT.

This chain joins TRBV2 and TRBJ2-3, with 7 bases identical to TRBD2. CDR3 length: 13 residues. The V gene's germline CDR1 is SNHLY and CDR2 FYNNEI. J gave up 11 bases and V 0 bases, and 5 bases lay outside the gene matches. CDR3: CASSEARLAVQYF. CDR3 bases: TGTGCCAGCAGTGAAGCGAGGCTAGCGGTGCAGTATTTT. The full variable domain, rest sourced from reference TRBV2 and TRBJ2-3, is EPEVTQTPSHQVTQMGQEVILRCVPISNHLYFYWYRQILGQKVEFLVSFYNNEISEKSEIFDDQFSVERPDGSNFTLKIRSTKLEDSAMYFCASSEARLAVQYFGPGTRLTVL.

The chain combines TRBV18 with TRBJ1-2; D is undetermined. V lost 0 bases, J lost 0 bases, and 11 bases lay in between. The CDR3 sequence is 16 residues long. Germline-derived CDR1 and CDR2 are KGHSH and LQKENI. The CDR3 nucleotides read TGTGCCAGCTCACCACCAGGCGGACGAGCTAACTATGGCTACACCTTC. Residues: CASSPPGGRANYGYTF.

This chain joins TRBV19 and TRBJ1-2, with 7 bases lining up with TRBD1. This CDR3 comprises 13 residues. Germline loops: CDR1 LNHDA, CDR2 SQIVND (reference sequence). Unmatched junction bases numbered 5, after V lost 6 bases and J lost 4 bases. This CDR3 is CASSAGQIYGYTF. In nucleotides, the CDR3 is TGTGCCAGTAGCGCGGGACAGATCTATGGCTACACCTTC.

In its sample, this clone was seen once. The chain combines TRBV7-2 with TRBJ2-4; TRBD1 matches 7 bases. Per germline, CDR1 SGHTA and CDR2 FQGNSA. The CDR3 is 13 residues long. V lost 5 bases and J lost 7; bases outside the gene matches: 5. CDR3 DNA sequence: TGTGCCAGCAGCAAGGACAGGATCAACATTCAGTACTTC. It encodes CASSKDRINIQYF. The full variable domain, in which reference TRBV7-2 and TRBJ2-4 provide the parts outside the CDR3, is GAGVSQSPSNKVTEKGKDVELRCDPISGHTALYWYRQSLGQGLEFLIYFQGNSAPDKSGLPSDRFSAERTGGSVSTLTIQRTQQEDSAVYLCASSKDRINIQYFGAGTRLSVL.